A selection of T cell receptor beta chains follows, all from one sample in a study of cytomegalovirus exposure and HLA in healthy donors. Only in-frame clones appear in the TCRdb table, and some are missing; sequencing was by immunoSEQ multiplex PCR. Counted here are 150,000 to 200,000 clones, over 70% occurring once; the ten biggest clones make up more than 1.4%. The sequenced material came from PBMCs. The receptors were sampled from a man between 18 and 29 years old in good health and CMV-seronegative. Both conserved end residues are part of each CDR3. D genes are given only for firm matches. Clone size is shown for a subset of rows, as once, few, many or a class of expanded clone.

clone_size | j_call | v_call | d_call | cdr3_nt | cdr3_aa
- | TRBJ1-4 | TRBV10-3 | - | TGTGCCATCAGTGGGACATCAAAGGGAGAAAAACTGTTTTTT | CAISGTSKGEKLFF
- | TRBJ1-3 | TRBV18 | - | TGTGCCAGCTCACAGTTAGACTCTGGAAACACCATATATTTT | CASSQLDSGNTIYF
- | TRBJ2-1 | TRBV9 | TRBD2 | TGTGCCAGCAGCGTGGGACTAGCGGGGTTCTACAATGAGCAGTTCTTC | CASSVGLAGFYNEQFF
- | TRBJ2-7 | TRBV29-1 | - | TGCAGCGCCGAAGGCCCCGGGAACCGCTACGAGCAGTACTTC | CSAEGPGNRYEQYF
- | TRBJ2-3 | TRBV6-4 | TRBD1 | TGTGCCAGCAGTGAATCAGGGGGCTTCTTGTCAGATACGCAGTATTTT | CASSESGGFLSDTQYF
- | TRBJ2-2 | TRBV7-2 | TRBD1 | TGTGCCAGCAGCTATAAGGGACAGTCTTGGACCGGGGAGCTGTTTTTT | CASSYKGQSWTGELFF
- | TRBJ1-1 | TRBV7-8 | - | TGTGCCAGCAGCTTAACGGGGAACCCTGAAGCTTTCTTT | CASSLTGNPEAFF
- | TRBJ2-3 | TRBV9 | TRBD1 | TGTGCCAGCAGCGCCACAGGACAGGGGGAAGGGACAGATACGCAGTATTTT | CASSATGQGEGTDTQYF
- | TRBJ2-1 | TRBV6-5 | TRBD1 | TGTGCCAGCAGGTCGGGGACAGGGAAGTTTGGTGAGCAGTTCTTC | CASRSGTGKFGEQFF
- | TRBJ2-7 | TRBV7-2 | - | TGTGCCAGCAGCTTATACGGGAGTTACGACGAGCAGTACTTC | CASSLYGSYDEQYF
- | TRBJ1-2 | TRBV4-1 | - | TGCGCCAGCAGCCAAAAAGACAGCCTCTATGGCTACACCTTC | CASSQKDSLYGYTF
few | TRBJ2-1 | TRBV11-2 | - | TGTGCCAGCAGCTTAGACCCAGCGGAGCAGTTCTTC | CASSLDPAEQFF
- | TRBJ1-6 | TRBV6-5 | - | TGTGCCAGCAGTTACCCCCTTTCACCCCTCCACTTT | CASSYPLSPLHF
- | TRBJ2-7 | TRBV2 | TRBD2 | TGTGCCAGCAGTGGTCTAGCGGGGGGAGGTTACGAGCAGTACTTC | CASSGLAGGGYEQYF
- | TRBJ1-2 | TRBV19 | - | TGTGCCAGTACCCTTCACGGGAACTATGGCTACACCTTC | CASTLHGNYGYTF
- | TRBJ2-7 | TRBV28 | - | TGTGCCAGCAGTAACTTACCGGACAACTCCTACGAGCAGTACTTC | CASSNLPDNSYEQYF
- | TRBJ2-7 | TRBV11-3 | TRBD2 | TGTGCCAGCAGCCCCATTTCCAGACTAGCTGATGCCTACGAGCAGTACTTC | CASSPISRLADAYEQYF
few | TRBJ2-7 | TRBV6-1 | TRBD2 | TGTGCCAGCAGCGGACTAGCCTCCTACGAGCAGTACTTC | CASSGLASYEQYF
- | TRBJ2-1 | TRBV14 | TRBD2 | TGTGCCAGCAGCCAAGTAGGACTAGCGGGGGAAAATGAGCAGTTCTTC | CASSQVGLAGENEQFF
- | TRBJ1-5 | TRBV15 | - | TGTGCCACCAGCGGAACAGGGAATCAGCCCCAGCATTTT | CATSGTGNQPQHF
- | TRBJ2-3 | TRBV18 | TRBD2 | TGTGCCAGCTCACCAGCGGGGGGAACAGATACGCAGTATTTT | CASSPAGGTDTQYF
- | TRBJ1-6 | TRBV6-5 | - | TGTGCCAGCAGGGACAGACATGGTACTTCACCCCTCCACTTT | CASRDRHGTSPLHF
- | TRBJ2-1 | TRBV7-2 | TRBD1 | TGTGCCAGCAGCTGGACAGGGGAGCAGTTCTTC | CASSWTGEQFF
- | TRBJ2-7 | TRBV19 | - | TGTGCCAGTAGTGCAACAGGGAGCGAGCAGTACTTC | CASSATGSEQYF
few | TRBJ2-5 | TRBV7-2 | TRBD2 | TGTGCCAGCAGCTTAGGCAGCGGGGGGGGGCTCAACTCAGAGACCCAGTACTTC | CASSLGSGGGLNSETQYF
- | TRBJ1-2 | TRBV25-1 | TRBD1 | TGTGCCAGCAGTGGCGTGCCCAACGACCCGGACAGGCCCTATGGCTACACCTTC | CASSGVPNDPDRPYGYTF
- | TRBJ2-1 | TRBV4-1 | - | TGCGCCAGCAGCCAAGATACCGTTCTAGCGTCCTACAATGAGCAGTTCTTC | CASSQDTVLASYNEQFF
once | TRBJ2-3 | TRBV5-1 | - | TGCGCCAGCAGCCGGGAGTATTTACCAGATACGCAGTATTTT | CASSREYLPDTQYF
- | TRBJ2-1 | TRBV6-4 | - | TGTGCCAGCAGTGACCGCCCCCTCGGGGGTGGTGAGCAGTTCTTC | CASSDRPLGGGEQFF
- | TRBJ2-5 | TRBV9 | - | TGTGCCAGCAGCGGGGGTGGACAGCAAGAGACCCAGTACTTC | CASSGGGQQETQYF
- | TRBJ2-7 | TRBV19 | TRBD1 | TGTGCCAGTAGTATTGGTCTCGACAGGGGGCTCGACTACGAGCAGTACTTC | CASSIGLDRGLDYEQYF